The clone carrying this T cell receptor beta chain was found many times. Germline-derived CDR1 and CDR2 are LGHNA and YSLEER. The length of the CDR3 is 18 residues. J was trimmed by 4 bases and V by 2 bases; bases with no gene match: 15. MiXCR was run by TCRdb on the 5' RACE reads, yielding one entry per CDR3 protein. The sample carries roughly 26,000 distinct CDR3 sequences, 4.5% to 6% recorded once. This specimen comes from a study of T cells after yellow fever vaccination. Points from the study as a whole: FACS-sorted repertoires could harbor abundant contaminating bulk-population clonotypes. Boosting was followed by the reappearance of most primary-vaccination clones (approximately 97% CD4, under 90% CD8).

The sequences come from PBMCs, either bulk or a sorted T-cell subset (CD4+, CD8+, memory, or dextramer-sorted; not recorded which), collected 15 days after the yellow fever booster vaccination. The chain employs TRBV4-3 and TRBJ1-2, with TRBD1 identical over 8 bases. The source is a man in his thirties or forties who received the YFV17D yellow fever vaccine. CDR3 sequence: CASSQPQGTGPWGYGYTF. In nucleotides, the CDR3 is TGCGCCAGCAGCCAACCCCAAGGGACAGGCCCCTGGGGCTATGGCTACACCTTC.